This passage covers 27 T cell receptor beta chains from one sample sequenced in a study of identical twins. One entry per CDR3 protein, called by TCRdb with MiXCR from the 5' RACE reads. The sample contains about 150,000 distinct CDR3 sequences, roughly 3.5% of which appear only once. Sequencing input: memory T cells sorted from blood. These receptors originate from a man in his late teens or twenties in good health.

This clonotype was found many times. The gene calls are TRBV10-3 and TRBJ1-1, with TRBD1 identical over 8 bases. From germline, CDR1 is ENHRY and CDR2 SYGVKD. This CDR3 is 15 amino acids long. Losses at the gene ends were 0 bases for V and 5 bases for J; bases not matched to a gene: 5. CDR3 nucleotide sequence: TGTGCCATCAGTGAGTCTGGACAGGGAAGGACTGAAGCTTTCTTT. Its protein is CAISESGQGRTEAFF.

This clonotype was seen at least ten times. This chain joins TRBV20-1 and TRBJ2-7, with D tentatively TRBD1 (6 bases). Per the germline V gene, CDR1 is DFQATT and CDR2 is SNEGSKA (reference sequence). V was clipped by 4 bases and J by 2 bases, with 15 bases between them. This CDR3 contains 14 residues. The DNA of the CDR3 is TGCAGTGCTATTGACGGGACACCCCCCTACGAGCAGTACTTC. It yields the protein CSAIDGTPPYEQYF.

This clonotype was recorded at least ten times. The chain uses TRBV7-2 and TRBJ1-2; D possibly corresponds to TRBD1 (5 bases). Per germline, CDR1 SGHTA and CDR2 FQGNSA. Trimming took 7 bases from V and 5 from J, leaving 14 bases between them. The CDR3 extends over 13 amino acids. The CDR3 nucleotides are TGTGCCAGCACCCCGGGGGGACGGTATGGCTACACCTTC. Translating gives CASTPGGRYGYTF.

This clonotype was seen at least ten times. The rearrangement uses TRBV28 and TRBJ1-2, with D uncertain. The germline gives CDR1 MDHEN, CDR2 SYDVKM. This CDR3 region has 12 residues. The V end lost 2 bases, the J end lost 8 bases, and 9 bases lay between the germline ends. DNA for the CDR3: TGTGCCAGCAGTTTACAGGCGTGGGGCTACACCTTC. Its protein is CASSLQAWGYTF.

This clonotype was counted many times. V is TRBV18 and J is TRBJ2-3, with D uncertain. V was shortened by 0 bases and J by 5 bases, with 6 bases between the two germline ends. CDR1 and CDR2 (germline): KGHSH, LQKENI. This CDR3 spans 13 amino acids. This CDR3 is CASSPPVRDTQYF. CDR3 bases: TGTGCCAGCTCACCACCGGTGAGAGATACGCAGTATTTT.

Only a few counts were recorded for this clonotype. V and J are TRBV24-1 and TRBJ2-1; 7 bases agree with TRBD2. This CDR3 has 16 amino acids. Germline V gene data show CDR1 as KGHDR and CDR2 as SFDVKD. The trim removed 1 base at V and 9 bases at J, leaving 11 bases unmatched. CDR3 protein: CATSDFGGREQGEQFF. CDR3 nucleotide sequence: TGTGCCACCAGTGATTTTGGAGGGCGGGAGCAAGGTGAGCAGTTCTTC.

This clonotype was seen repeatedly, ten times or more. The chain employs TRBV12-3 or TRBV12-4 and TRBJ1-1; D call uncertain. The V end lost 5 bases, the J end lost 6 bases, and 7 bases lay between the germline ends. The length of the CDR3 is 11 residues. The CDR3 DNA reads TGTGCCAGCAGTAATATCTCTGAAGCTTTCTTT. It encodes CASSNISEAFF.

This clonotype occurred many times. V gene TRBV6-1 combines with J gene TRBJ1-2; no definite D call. V was pared by 7 bases and J by 1 base, with 16 bases between. Germline V gene sequence: CDR1 MNHNS, CDR2 SASEGT. CDR3 length: 15 residues. CDR3 DNA: TGTGCCAGCATGAGGAGTGAGGGAGTTAACTATGGCTACACCTTC. Its protein is CASMRSEGVNYGYTF.

The V gene is TRBV19, the J gene TRBJ2-1, with D perhaps being TRBD1 or TRBD2 (6 bases each). CDR3 length equals 15 residues. V lost 6 bases and J 4 bases, leaving 16 bases between the germline ends. Looked up from germline, CDR1 is LNHDA and CDR2 is SQIVND (reference sequence). The CDR3 reads CASRTIGGRYNEQFF. The CDR3 region has the DNA TGTGCCAGTAGGACCATCGGGGGCAGGTACAATGAGCAGTTCTTC.

This clonotype was found many times. The rearrangement uses TRBV28 and TRBJ2-7, with D perhaps TRBD1 or TRBD2 (5 bases each). CDR1 is MDHEN and CDR2 is SYDVKM in the germline V gene. The CDR3 has 11 amino acids. V shed 8 bases and J shed 3 bases, with 8 bases lying between them. CDR3 in amino acids: CASLRGYEQYF. The DNA for the CDR3 is TGTGCCAGCTTGAGGGGCTACGAGCAGTACTTC.

This clonotype was observed at least ten times. The rearrangement joins TRBV6-6 to TRBJ1-2; possible D gene TRBD1, 6 bases. CDR3 size: 12 residues. CDR1 and CDR2 (germline): MNHNY, SVGAGI (reference sequence). Trimming cost V 7 bases and J 4 bases, with 10 bases left between them. CDR3 bases: TGTGCCAGCAATCCAGGGGCCTATGGCTACACCTTC. Its translation: CASNPGAYGYTF.

The chain has TRBV20-1 and TRBJ1-5, with 7 nucleotides matching TRBD1. This CDR3 has 13 residues. Germline V gene sequence: CDR1 DFQATT, CDR2 SNEGSKA (reference sequence). Germline trimming cut 6 bases from V and 10 bases from J; bases unmatched to any gene: 12. In DNA form, the CDR3 reads TGCAGTGCAGGGACAGTCCAAGAGGGACCCCAGCATTTT. Its translation is CSAGTVQEGPQHF.

The gene calls are TRBV25-1 and TRBJ1-2, with D possibly matching TRBD1 (5 bases). The CDR3 runs to 14 residues. The V end was cut by 4 bases, the J end by 2 bases, with 11 bases between. Per germline, CDR1 MGHDK and CDR2 SYGVNS. The CDR3 sequence: CASSGGGENYGYTF. The CDR3 DNA reads TGTGCCAGCAGTGGGGGGGGAGAAAACTATGGCTACACCTTC.

This clonotype has a handful of counts. J is TRBJ1-1 and V is TRBV7-8; TRBD1 is a possible D gene (5 bases). This CDR3 spans 14 amino acids. CDR1 and CDR2 from the germline V gene are SGHVS and FQNEAQ. V gave up 5 bases and J gave up 7 bases, with 17 bases separating them. The DNA of the CDR3 is TGTGCCAGCAGCCCTCGACAGCCCCTAAATGAAGCTTTCTTT. It encodes CASSPRQPLNEAFF.

This clonotype was picked up many times. The genes are TRBV29-1 and TRBJ1-2; no definite D call. In germline, CDR1 is SQVTM, CDR2 ANQGSEA. V was shortened by 7 bases and J by 7 bases, with 16 bases between the two germline ends. CDR3 length equals 12 residues. This chain's CDR3 is CSEAEDLSGYTF. The CDR3 region has the DNA TGCAGCGAGGCAGAGGACCTCTCTGGCTACACCTTC.

This clonotype was recorded many times. V and J are TRBV5-1 and TRBJ2-1; D gene ambiguous. The CDR3 runs 14 residues. The germline gives CDR1 SGHRS, CDR2 YFSETQ. The V gene lost 5 bases and the J gene lost 7 bases, with 16 bases spanning the gap. The CDR3 sequence: CASSLAPPKNEQFF. The CDR3 nucleotides read TGCGCCAGCAGTCTTGCCCCACCTAAAAATGAGCAGTTCTTC.

This clonotype was seen ten or more times. J is TRBJ2-7 and V is TRBV7-2; D remains ambiguous. Germline V lookup: CDR1 SGHTA, CDR2 FQGNSA. V was pared by 2 bases and J by 7 bases, with 12 bases between. The CDR3 has 13 residues. The CDR3 is CASSLNPSTEQYF. The DNA for the CDR3 is TGTGCCAGCAGCTTAAACCCATCCACTGAGCAGTACTTC. The full variable domain, completed using reference TRBV7-2 and TRBJ2-7, is GAGVSQSPSNKVTEKGKDVELRCDPISGHTALYWYRQSLGQGLEFLIYFQGNSAPDKSGLPSDRFSAERTGGSVSTLTIQRTQQEDSAVYLCASSLNPSTEQYFGPGTRLTVT.

A remark on this clonotype: A much larger clonotype is one base distant, so this may be a read error. The chain recombines TRBV6-1 with TRBJ2-1; possibly TRBD1 or TRBD2 for D (5 bases each). V was cut by 1 base and J by 2 bases, with 9 bases left in between. This CDR3 contains 15 residues. Looked up from germline, CDR1 is MNHNS and CDR2 is SASEGT. CDR3 loop: CASSEEWDAYNEQFF. The CDR3 region has the DNA TGTGCCAGCAGTGAAGAATGGGACGCCTACAATGAGCAGTTCTTC.

This clonotype was seen repeatedly, ten times or more. The CDR3 coding sequence is TGCGCCAGCAGGCCAAATACAGATAGAAGCACAGATACGCAGTATTTT. Its protein is CASRPNTDRSTDTQYF. J is TRBJ2-3 and V is TRBV5-1; no reliable D call. CDR1 and CDR2 (germline): SGHRS, YFSETQ. V shed 5 bases and J shed 0 bases, with 16 bases lying between them. This CDR3 comprises 16 residues. The whole variable domain, filled in from reference TRBV5-1 and TRBJ2-3, reads KAGVTQTPRYLIKTRGQQVTLSCSPISGHRSVSWYQQTPGQGLQFLFEYFSETQRNKGNFPGRFSGRQFSNSRSEMNVSTLELGDSALYLCASRPNTDRSTDTQYFGPGTRLTVL.

Regarding this clonotype: Given a much more abundant clone one base away, this may be a read error. The chain joins TRBV27 to TRBJ1-3; no definite D call. This CDR3 contains 13 residues. Deletions cut 5 bases from V and 8 bases from J, with 13 bases between. Germline loops: CDR1 MNHEY, CDR2 SMNVEV (reference sequence). CDR3 sequence reads: CASSITWGDTIYF. The CDR3 region has the DNA TGTGCCAGCAGTATTACATGGGGAGACACCATATATTTT.

In its sample, this clonotype was seen many times. Sequence at one end of the junction differs from germline and may be a read error. The rearrangement links TRBV24-1 to TRBJ2-1, with TRBD2 identical over 9 bases. The germline gives CDR1 KGHDR, CDR2 SFDVKD. The CDR3 spans 13 residues. CDR3: CATSALGSGRPAF. Written as DNA, the CDR3 is TGTGCCACCAGTGCCCTAGGGAGCGGGAGGCCCGCATTC.

There are a few counts of this clonotype. The V and J genes are TRBV30 and TRBJ2-1; 9 nucleotides agree with TRBD2. V trimming: 0 bases; J trimming: 1 base; junction bases outside the gene matches: 4. Germline lookup yields CDR1 GTSNPN and CDR2 SVGIG (reference sequence). The CDR3 sequence is 16 residues long. The CDR3 sequence: CAWSVPGLASYNEQFF. CDR3 DNA sequence: TGTGCCTGGAGTGTACCGGGACTAGCATCCTACAATGAGCAGTTCTTC.

The CDR3 loop reads CASSLNRDNEQFF. For the CDR3, the DNA is TGTGCCAGCAGCTTAAACCGAGACAATGAGCAGTTCTTC. The V and J genes are TRBV7-7 and TRBJ2-1; D is ambiguous. CDR3 length: 13 residues. Germline V gene data show CDR1 as SSHAT and CDR2 as FNYEAQ (reference sequence). The V and J ends lost 2 bases and 5 bases respectively, with 7 bases between them.

This clonotype came up many times. V gene TRBV28 combines with J gene TRBJ2-2; 11 bases line up with TRBD2. Trimming cost V 5 bases and J 5 bases; bases outside gene matches: 16. Germline V gene data show CDR1 as MDHEN and CDR2 as SYDVKM. This CDR3 has 19 amino acids. Here the CDR3 DNA reads TGTGCCAGCAGTCTACGGGCTCTGCTAGCGGGAGGCGGAACCGGGGAGCTGTTTTTT. Translated: CASSLRALLAGGGTGELFF.

This clonotype was counted ten times or more. The genes are TRBV25-1 and TRBJ1-1, with D hard to call. The CDR3 has 11 amino acids. V shed 2 bases and J shed 8 bases, with 6 bases lying between them. Germline CDR1 and CDR2: MGHDK and SYGVNS. The CDR3 bases are TGTGCCAGCAGTGAAGGGGTCGAAGCTTTCTTT. It specifies CASSEGVEAFF.

This clonotype occurred many times. This rearrangement joins TRBV12-3 or TRBV12-4 to TRBJ2-1, with D possibly TRBD2 on 5 matching bases. V dropped 1 base and J dropped 9 bases, with 7 bases sitting between them. This CDR3 has 12 residues. CDR3 DNA: TGTGCCAGCAGTTTAGGGGCGGGTGAGCAGTTCTTC. As protein: CASSLGAGEQFF.

This clonotype was observed at least ten times. This chain links TRBV29-1 with TRBJ2-7, with 10 nucleotides matching TRBD2. V shed 5 bases and J 6 bases; nucleotides not matched to a gene: 4. The germline gives CDR1 SQVTM, CDR2 ANQGSEA. The CDR3 totals 12 residues. CDR3 bases: TGCAGCGTTCAGCTAGCGGGAGTCGAGCAGTACTTC. Its protein product is CSVQLAGVEQYF.